The 11 T cell receptor beta chains below were found in one sample sequenced in a study of shared clonotypes between healthy human individuals. Generated by immunoSEQ multiplex PCR, the TCRdb table keeps only in-frame clones and is missing some. This repertoire shows roughly 2 million clones, about 95% found once; its top ten account for 0.9% to 1.3%. Positively selected for CCR7, the CD45RO-negative cells used as naive CD8 cells excluded terminally differentiated effector memory CD45RA+ cells. The sequencing sample was made of naive CD8+ T cells sorted from blood. Every receptor here comes from a man aged 18 to 29 in good health.

This chain uses TRBV4-1 with TRBJ1-1; no reliable D call. Germline loops: CDR1 MGHRA, CDR2 YSYEKL. Trimming took off 0 bases at V and 7 bases at J, with 12 bases between the two ends. The CDR3 extends over 14 amino acids. CDR3 loop: CASSQDLAVNEAFF. CDR3 DNA: TGCGCCAGCAGCCAAGATTTGGCGGTTAATGAAGCTTTCTTT.

This sequence joins TRBV21-1 and TRBJ1-2. TRBV21-1 is termed a pseudogene. This CDR3 is built from 15 residues. The CDR3 nucleotides are TGTGCCAGCAGCAAACAGGCAGCCCACCCGGGTGGCTACACCTTC. Encoded protein: CASSKQAAHPGGYTF.

In regard to this clone: The same CDR3 arises from other DNA sequences in this sample as well. The V and J genes are TRBV9 and TRBJ2-3, with TRBD1 as a possible D gene (5 bases). Trimming pared 0 bases from V and 4 bases from J, leaving 9 bases between. The CDR3 totals 14 residues. The germline V gene encodes CDR1 SGDLS and CDR2 YYNGEE. This CDR3 is CASSVAGAADTQYF. DNA of the CDR3: TGTGCCAGCAGCGTAGCTGGGGCAGCAGATACGCAGTATTTT.

The rearrangement links TRBV27 to TRBJ2-5; weak D call: TRBD1 (7 bases). CDR1 is MNHEY and CDR2 is SMNVEV in the germline V gene (reference sequence). Trimming pared 2 bases from V and 7 bases from J, leaving 11 bases between. This CDR3 is 13 amino acids long. This chain's CDR3 is CASSLRQGGTQYF. The CDR3 bases are TGTGCCAGCAGTTTACGACAGGGAGGGACCCAGTACTTC.

The V and J genes are TRBV11-2 and TRBJ1-1; D uncertain. V gave up 2 bases and J gave up 4 bases, with 8 bases separating them. Germline V CDR1 and CDR2: SGHAT, FQNNGV. This CDR3 has 13 residues. CDR3 in amino acids: CASSLSGGTEAFF. CDR3 nucleotides: TGTGCCAGCAGCTTATCAGGCGGCACTGAAGCTTTCTTT. Full variable domain (missing parts from reference TRBV11-2 and TRBJ1-1): EAGVAQSPRYKIIEKRQSVAFWCNPISGHATLYWYQQILGQGPKLLIQFQNNGVVDDSQLPKDRFSAERLKGVDSTLKIQPAKLEDSAVYLCASSLSGGTEAFFGQGTRLTVV.

The chain employs TRBV7-9 and TRBJ2-7; 7 nucleotides line up with TRBD1. Germline V CDR1 and CDR2: SEHNR, FQNEAQ (reference sequence). Germline trimming cut 6 bases from V and 2 bases from J; bases unmatched to any gene: 4. This CDR3 is built from 13 residues. The CDR3 reads CASRRTGAYEQYF. CDR3 DNA: TGTGCCAGCAGACGGACAGGAGCCTACGAGCAGTACTTC.

This clone was recorded only once. The chain recombines TRBV28 with TRBJ2-5, with D possibly TRBD1 on 6 matching bases. This CDR3 has 20 residues. In germline, CDR1 is MDHEN, CDR2 SYDVKM. V was pared by 7 bases and J by 4 bases, with 34 bases between. The DNA for the CDR3 is TGTGCCAGCAAAACGGGGTTCATTGGAGTGGGACAAGAGACCGGAGAGACCCAGTACTTC. This sequence encodes CASKTGFIGVGQETGETQYF.

A note on this clone: Other DNA sequences in this sample translate to the same CDR3. This chain uses TRBV7-9 with TRBJ1-1; 9 nucleotides match TRBD1. V lost 5 bases and J lost 8; bases outside the gene matches: 3. Germline V CDR1 and CDR2: SEHNR, FQNEAQ (reference sequence). The CDR3 covers 12 residues. In DNA, the CDR3 is TGTGCCAGCAGCCTCGGGACAGGGGAAGCTTTCTTT. This gives the protein CASSLGTGEAFF.

This clone is a singleton in its sample. The chain has TRBV7-9 and TRBJ1-6; no clear D gene. CDR1 and CDR2 from the germline V gene are SEHNR and FQNEAQ (reference sequence). This CDR3 region has 15 residues. Trimming removed 4 bases at V and 5 bases at J, with 12 bases between. CDR3 DNA: TGTGCCAGCAGCTCCCCGGCAGGAGATAATTCACCCCTCCACTTT. Protein: CASSSPAGDNSPLHF.

This chain connects TRBV9 to TRBJ2-7; D is possibly TRBD1 (6 bases). Trimming removed 3 bases from V and 3 bases from J, with 13 bases in between. There are 14 residues in the CDR3. In germline, CDR1 is SGDLS, CDR2 YYNGEE. The CDR3 region has the DNA TGTGCCAGCAGCGCCGGACAGAACGGCTACGAGCAGTACTTC. It translates to CASSAGQNGYEQYF.

The chain joins TRBV7-9 to TRBJ2-7, with 8 positions matching TRBD1. The CDR3 extends over 13 amino acids. Trimming at V came to 5 bases and at J to 6 bases, leaving 6 bases not matched to a gene. Germline CDR1 reads SEHNR; CDR2 reads FQNEAQ (reference sequence). The CDR3 loop reads CASSGRTGFEQYF. The CDR3, as DNA: TGTGCCAGCAGCGGGAGGACAGGGTTCGAGCAGTACTTC.